This T cell receptor (beta chain) stems from a study of tumor-infiltrating lymphocytes in primary liver carcinoma (dated by TCRdb to about 2017). About the full investigation: Surgical resection was performed in China between late 2015 and early 2016 on five or six patients with histopathologically diagnosed primary liver carcinoma. Repertoires from technical replicates were highly reproducible, with mean shared-clone rates approximately 0.9 and correlation coefficients above 0.95. For each liver tumor, the study sampled five regions along with adjacent normal tissue and blood, and applied TCRbeta repertoire sequencing, expression microarrays and whole-exome sequencing. A total of around 35 specimens from 5 patients, comprising approximately 25 tumor regions, 5 adjacent noncancerous liver tissues and 5 peripheral blood samples, were covered by TCRbeta repertoire sequencing. Of the five patients (three men and two women, aged 30 to 69 years), four had hepatocellular carcinoma and one had combined HCC and intrahepatic cholangiocarcinoma. Each sample produced about 3.5 to 7.13 million productive TCRbeta reads, and read depth showed no significant difference between tissue types. The tumors of the five patients were staged as T1-T3 N0M0, with maximum diameters ranging from about 4.2 to 11 cm. General conclusions and limits of the study: With just a handful of patients in the study, the authors point out that the findings should be validated in a larger study. Because sequencing covered only the TCR beta chain and unpaired alpha chains were not captured, true repertoire diversity is likely underestimated. A significantly larger repertoire fraction was made up by the top 250 clones in tumors than in blood (p = 0.039). Repertoire overlap was found to be higher between tumor regions (mean around 35%) than between tumor-adjacent (about 17%) or tumor-blood (around 15%) pairs, consistent with antigen-driven expansion. Bulk unsorted samples precluded comparing CD4+ and CD8+ T cell repertoires.

TCRbeta-specific cDNA was reverse-transcribed from approximately 500 ng total RNA using a constant-region primer and ProtoScript II reverse transcriptase. The TCRbeta libraries were prepared through three rounds of nested multiplex PCR following a slightly modified ARM-PCR procedure. The first two PCR rounds used multiplex TRBV1-TRBV30 forward primers with a Cbeta reverse primer, each for 10 cycles. A final 25-cycle PCR with Deep VentR polymerase added sample barcodes and Illumina adapters. Before sequencing, amplicons of 200-500 bp were purified from gel using a QIAquick gel extraction kit. An Illumina HiSeq 2500 was used to sequence the TCRbeta amplicons with 250-bp paired-end reads. Turning to the authors' computational methods: Reads were quality-trimmed with Trimmomatic v0.33, and paired reads were merged with FLASH v1.2.11 to recover full CDR3 sequences. V, D and J germline segments were assigned to the rearranged TCRbeta sequences using MiGEC v1.2.1b. VDJtools v1.0.0 computed clonotype statistics and Shannon-Wiener diversity indices. To cut down on sampling bias, every analysis after diversity analysis relied on just the 250 most abundant clonotypes from each sample. The public reads were quality trimmed at Q25 with fastp and then assembled into clones with MiXCR by TCRdb, keeping productive beta chains. CDR3 protein duplicates are merged, each entry listing the most common genes and DNA. Clone size and V and J calls follow TCRdb, not the original study. Within this sample are hundreds of thousands of distinct CDR3 sequences, with over 55% of them counted one time only. The biggest ten clones account for 9% of the sample.

This clonotype was recorded a few times. The antigen it recognizes is unknown. One base away there is no much larger clone; base qualities are not given. Blood RNA was extracted from unsorted whole blood using TRIzol reagent, and germline DNA was obtained with the DNeasy Blood & Tissue kit. At the time of sampling, the patients were treatment-naive and had chronic HBV infection. Before surgery, about 4 milliliters of peripheral blood were drawn into K2EDTA tubes. From its cysteine to its phenylalanine, the CDR3 spans 14 amino acids. Just CDR3 DNA is preserved here, 42 bases in frame from base 1. V and J are trimmed by 4 bases and 0 bases, and the gene matches miss 3 bases of the junction. The germline V gene yields SGHVS for CDR1 and FQNEAQ for CDR2.

The chain links TRBV7-8 with TRBJ2-7; 7 central bases correspond to TRBD2. This TCR derives from a man aged 40-49 years with primary liver carcinoma and hepatitis B virus infection. Input material: peripheral blood. The DNA sequence is given as TGTGCCAGCAGCTGGCGGGGGAGCTCCTACGAGCAGTACTTC. This encodes CASSWRGSSYEQYF.